Listed below are T cell receptor beta chains from one sample, sequenced in a study of blood T cell repertoires in COVID-19. The assay was immunoSEQ multiplex PCR, and TCRdb's table has in-frame clones only and misses some. The sample consists of about 110,000 clones, under 75% of them appearing once. What was sequenced was peripheral blood. These receptors were obtained from a woman between 55 and 75 years old with acute or convalescent COVID-19. CDR3s include the opening cysteine and the closing phenylalanine or tryptophan. D genes are given only for firm matches. Some rows mark clone size as missing; the rest say once, few, many or name a class of expanded clone.

j_gene: TRBJ1-2
len: 16
v_gene: TRBV3-1/TRBV3-2
abundance: -
d_gene: TRBD1
CDR3nt: TGTGCCAGCAGCCAATGGCAAAAGACAGGGGCCTATGGCTACACCTTC
CDR3aa: CASSQWQKTGAYGYTF

j_gene: TRBJ2-2
len: 18
v_gene: TRBV7-6
abundance: -
d_gene: TRBD2
CDR3nt: TGTGCCAGCAGCTCCCGTCCCGGGGGGGGCACGAACACCGGGGAGCTGTTTTTT
CDR3aa: CASSSRPGGGTNTGELFF

j_gene: TRBJ2-6
len: 14
v_gene: TRBV5-1
abundance: once
d_gene: -
CDR3nt: TGCGCCAGCACTGCGGATACAGGGGCCAACGTCCTGACTTTC
CDR3aa: CASTADTGANVLTF

j_gene: TRBJ1-1
len: 14
v_gene: TRBV3-1/TRBV3-2
abundance: -
d_gene: -
CDR3nt: TGTGCCAGCAGGGCGGGACTTCTGAACACTGAAGCTTTCTTT
CDR3aa: CASRAGLLNTEAFF

j_gene: TRBJ1-5
len: 13
v_gene: TRBV12-3/TRBV12-4
abundance: few
d_gene: -
CDR3nt: TGTGCCAGCAGTGTCGACAGGTATCAGCCCCAGCATTTT
CDR3aa: CASSVDRYQPQHF

j_gene: TRBJ2-3
len: 16
v_gene: TRBV11-3
abundance: -
d_gene: TRBD2
CDR3nt: TGTGCCAGCAGCTTAGATGCGGGGGGGCATTCAGATACGCAGTATTTT
CDR3aa: CASSLDAGGHSDTQYF

j_gene: TRBJ2-7
len: 14
v_gene: TRBV27
abundance: -
d_gene: -
CDR3nt: TGTGCCAGCAGTTTAAGGGGGGGTTCGTACGAGCAGTACTTC
CDR3aa: CASSLRGGSYEQYF

j_gene: TRBJ1-4
len: 13
v_gene: TRBV12-3/TRBV12-4
abundance: -
d_gene: -
CDR3nt: TGTGCCAGCAGTTTAGCGCAGGGAGAAAAACTGTTTTTT
CDR3aa: CASSLAQGEKLFF

j_gene: TRBJ1-2
len: 14
v_gene: TRBV11-2
abundance: -
d_gene: -
CDR3nt: TGTGCCAGCAGCCCCAATGCGGGGGGCTATGGCTACACCTTC
CDR3aa: CASSPNAGGYGYTF

j_gene: TRBJ2-1
len: 15
v_gene: TRBV7-3
abundance: many
d_gene: -
CDR3nt: TGTGCCAGCAGCTTAACCCGTGGGGGCTCGGATGAGCAGTTCTTC
CDR3aa: CASSLTRGGSDEQFF